The clone carrying this T cell receptor (beta chain) was counted only a few times. Its specificity is unknown. Library preparation (for TCRbeta) was performed with unique molecular identifiers. Each CDR3 protein is one row after TCRdb ran MiXCR on the PCR reads. Among just under 350,000 distinct CDR3 sequences, under 20% were seen once, and the ten largest hold roughly 40%. The sample originates from a study of T-cell reconstitution after alpha-beta-depleted transplantation in children. Notes on the study in general: Surviving recipient T cells and thymic progenitors underlay high day-60 TCRbeta diversity in some patients. T-cell counts and diversity were attributed mostly to newly produced T cells one year after transplant.

V lost 2 bases to trimming and J lost 5 bases, with 12 bases between them. CDR3 length: 15 residues. Germline V gives CDR1 MDHEN, CDR2 SYDVKM. The TCR was taken from a male patient aged 2-15 years who had a stem cell transplant for acute lymphoblastic leukemia, so the T cells may come from the graft donor. The sequenced sample was PBMCs, mostly from graft donor cells, obtained 360 days after TCRalphabeta/CD19-depleted stem cell transplant. The genes are TRBV28 and TRBJ1-4; D is unresolved. CDR3 region: CASSLRGPLNEKLFF. The CDR3, as DNA: TGTGCCAGCAGTTTAAGAGGGCCACTCAATGAAAAACTGTTTTTT.